The T cell receptor (beta chain) under discussion was sequenced for a study of blood T cell repertoires in COVID-19. This clone was seen only once. Clones were read by immunoSEQ multiplex PCR, and TCRdb kept only the in-frame ones, dropping some. The repertoire holds approximately 68,000 clones, with 80% to 85% as singletons. J was trimmed by 7 bases and V by 3 bases; bases with no gene match: 6. Per the germline V gene, CDR1 is PRHDT and CDR2 is FYEKMQ (reference sequence). The CDR3 is made up of 15 amino acids. V gene TRBV13 combines with J gene TRBJ2-1, with 10 positions matching TRBD2. The TCR sequence derives from a human donor in a cohort sampled during active COVID-19. The sample consisted of peripheral blood. The CDR3 protein is CASSFWGLAKNEQFF. For the CDR3, the DNA is TGTGCCAGCAGCTTCTGGGGACTAGCGAAGAATGAGCAGTTCTTC.